Described below is a single T cell receptor (beta chain) sequence and its context. The data stem from a study of blood T cell repertoires in COVID-19. Germline CDR1 SGHTA, CDR2 FQGTGA. V was trimmed by 5 bases and J by 4 bases, leaving 9 bases between them. This CDR3 comprises 13 residues. TCRdb keeps only in-frame clones here, not all; method: immunoSEQ multiplex PCR. Of 50,000 to 65,000 clones listed, more than 70% are singletons. V and J are TRBV7-3 and TRBJ2-1, with D possibly TRBD1 on 6 matching bases. The sequence came from a man in his 60s with COVID-19, enrolled during active disease. The material sequenced was peripheral blood. Here the CDR3 DNA reads TGTGCCAGCAGCCAGGGACATTACAATGAGCAGTTCTTC. Translation: CASSQGHYNEQFF.